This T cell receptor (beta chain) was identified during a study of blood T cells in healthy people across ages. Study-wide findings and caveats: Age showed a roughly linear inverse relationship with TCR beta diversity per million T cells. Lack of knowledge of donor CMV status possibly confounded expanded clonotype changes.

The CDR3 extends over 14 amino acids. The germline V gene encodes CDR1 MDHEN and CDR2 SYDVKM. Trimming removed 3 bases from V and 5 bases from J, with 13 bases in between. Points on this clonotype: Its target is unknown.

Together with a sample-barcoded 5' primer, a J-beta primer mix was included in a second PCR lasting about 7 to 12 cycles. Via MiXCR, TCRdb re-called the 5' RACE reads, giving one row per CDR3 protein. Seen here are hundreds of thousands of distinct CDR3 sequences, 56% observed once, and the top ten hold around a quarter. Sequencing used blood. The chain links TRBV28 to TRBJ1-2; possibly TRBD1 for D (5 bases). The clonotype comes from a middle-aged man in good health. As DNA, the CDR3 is TGTGCCAGCAGTTTGACAGTAAGCTGGTATGGCTACACCTTC. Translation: CASSLTVSWYGYTF.